This is a list of T cell receptor beta chains from one sample in a study of T cell responses to AZD1222 COVID-19 vaccine. Only in-frame clones appear in the TCRdb table, and some are missing; sequencing was by immunoSEQ multiplex PCR. The sample shows 100,000 or so clones, about 89% of them seen only once. The specimen was peripheral blood, collected 28 days after the second AZD1222 dose. The receptor set was obtained from an adult who received the AZD1222 COVID-19 vaccine. Each CDR3 is given with its conserved first and last residue. The order of the fields is D gene, CDR3 length, clone size, V gene, J gene, CDR3 DNA, CDR3 protein. The D gene is left open where the match is weak. Expanded clones are given a class, and other clones once, few, many or no size at all.

>TRBD2|15|.|TRBV5-6|TRBJ2-1
TGTGCCAGCAGCTTTTGGCTAGCGGGAGTTGGTGAGCAGTTCTTC
CASSFWLAGVGEQFF
>TRBD1|15|.|TRBV5-1|TRBJ2-1
TGCGCCAGCAGCGTAGGACAGGTCGAATACAATGAGCAGTTCTTC
CASSVGQVEYNEQFF
>.|11|few|TRBV6-5|TRBJ2-7
TGTGCCAGCAGTTACTGGGTCGAGCAGTACTTC
CASSYWVEQYF
>TRBD2|18|.|TRBV18|TRBJ2-1
TGTGCCAGCTCACCTGGAGGTCCGGGACTAGCGCTAAACAATGAGCAGTTCTTC
CASSPGGPGLALNNEQFF
>TRBD1|15|.|TRBV29-1|TRBJ2-2
TGCAGCGTTGGGGCAGGGGGTTCGAACACCGGGGAGCTGTTTTTT
CSVGAGGSNTGELFF
>TRBD2|16|.|TRBV5-1|TRBJ2-1
TGCGCCAGCAGCCTGACCTGGGGCGGGGGGGCCCAAGAGCAGTTCTTC
CASSLTWGGGAQEQFF
>.|15|.|TRBV19|TRBJ2-1
TGTGCCAGTAGTAGGGGTTCAACTGCCTACAATGAGCAGTTCTTC
CASSRGSTAYNEQFF
>TRBD1|13|.|TRBV7-9|TRBJ1-1
TGTGCCAGCAGGGGACAGGGAAGCACTGAAGCTTTCTTT
CASRGQGSTEAFF
>TRBD1|15|.|TRBV28|TRBJ2-1
TGTGCCAGCAGTTCTGCGGGACAGGGTGACAATGAGCAGTTCTTC
CASSSAGQGDNEQFF
>TRBD2|17|.|TRBV7-2|TRBJ2-2
TGTGCCAGCAGCTTAGGGATCGCGGGAGGTGCGGCCGGGGAGCTGTTTTTT
CASSLGIAGGAAGELFF
>.|13|.|TRBV24-1|TRBJ2-1
TGTGCCACCATGGGGAAAGGGCTCAATGAGCAGTTCTTC
CATMGKGLNEQFF
>.|13|medium-sized|TRBV6-2/TRBV6-3|TRBJ1-2
TGTGCCAGCAGTTCGGCCTGGGCCTATGGCTACACCTTC
CASSSAWAYGYTF
>.|17|.|TRBV7-3|TRBJ1-3
TGTGCCAGCAGCTTAGTGGGGACGGTGAGCTCTGGAAACACCATATATTTT
CASSLVGTVSSGNTIYF
>.|13|.|TRBV6-5|TRBJ1-1
TGTGCCAGCAGCGGGGATCGGTGGACTGAAGCTTTCTTT
CASSGDRWTEAFF
>.|14|once|TRBV7-2|TRBJ2-7
TGTGCCAGCAGCTTAGATCTAGGGGGCTACGAGCAGTACTTC
CASSLDLGGYEQYF